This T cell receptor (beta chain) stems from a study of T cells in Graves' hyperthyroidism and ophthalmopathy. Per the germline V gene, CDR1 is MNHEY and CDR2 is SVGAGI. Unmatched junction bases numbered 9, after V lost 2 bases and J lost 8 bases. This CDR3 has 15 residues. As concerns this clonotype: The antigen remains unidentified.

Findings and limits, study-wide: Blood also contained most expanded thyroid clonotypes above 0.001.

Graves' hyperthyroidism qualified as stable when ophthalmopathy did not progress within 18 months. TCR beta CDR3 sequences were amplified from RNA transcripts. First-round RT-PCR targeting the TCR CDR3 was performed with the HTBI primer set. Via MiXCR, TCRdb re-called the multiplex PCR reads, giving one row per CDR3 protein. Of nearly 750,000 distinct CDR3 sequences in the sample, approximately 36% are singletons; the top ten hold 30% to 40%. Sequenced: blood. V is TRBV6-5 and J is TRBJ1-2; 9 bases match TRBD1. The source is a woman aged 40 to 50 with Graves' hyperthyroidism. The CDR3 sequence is CASSYRTGGLGGYTF. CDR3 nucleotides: TGTGCCAGCAGTTACAGAACAGGGGGCCTTGGAGGCTACACCTTC.